A selection of T cell receptor beta chains follows, all from one sample in a study of post-analysis software for immune sequencing data. TCRdb re-derived calls from the PCR reads in MiXCR, one entry per CDR3 protein. The repertoire consists of 500,000 to 600,000 distinct CDR3 sequences, with around 44% occurring once and the leading ten covering around 1.7%. Sequencing was done on a sample of blood. The receptors were gathered from a girl between 5 and 17 years old with multiple sclerosis. Both conserved end residues are part of each CDR3. D genes are given only for firm matches. Size is omitted from some rows. Given values are once, few, many or a class for expanded clones.

d_gene	v_gene	j_gene	abundance	CDR3aa	CDR3nt
.	TRBV12-3/TRBV12-4	TRBJ2-5	few	CASSPTVREETQYF	TGTGCCAGCAGCCCGACAGTCCGTGAAGAGACCCAGTACTTC
.	TRBV5-1	TRBJ2-1	.	CASSVRGYEQFF	TGCGCCAGCAGCGTTCGGGGGTATGAGCAGTTCTTC
.	TRBV6-5	TRBJ1-2	.	CASKTSMDGYTF	TGTGCCAGCAAAACGTCTATGGACGGCTACACCTTC
TRBD2	TRBV29-1	TRBJ2-1	.	CSVASGGLWDEQFF	TGCAGCGTTGCTAGCGGGGGCCTCTGGGATGAGCAGTTCTTC
TRBD2	TRBV6-1	TRBJ2-3	once	CASSVRLAGAGNTQYF	TGTGCCAGCAGTGTCCGACTAGCGGGGGCCGGGAATACGCAGTATTTT
TRBD1	TRBV12-3/TRBV12-4	TRBJ2-7	many	CASSQQGRLGEQYF	TGTGCCAGCAGTCAACAGGGGCGTCTGGGGGAGCAGTACTTC
.	TRBV12-3/TRBV12-4	TRBJ2-5	few	CASRTGSTQETQYF	TGTGCCAGCCGTACTGGGAGCACCCAAGAGACCCAGTACTTC
.	TRBV29-1	TRBJ1-4	few	CSASRERGPPLEKLFF	TGCAGCGCATCCAGGGAACGGGGCCCGCCTCTTGAAAAACTGTTTTTT
.	TRBV12-3/TRBV12-4	TRBJ2-6	few	CASRGDGGSGANVLTF	TGTGCCAGCAGGGGGGACGGAGGCTCTGGGGCCAACGTCCTGACTTTC
TRBD1	TRBV2	TRBJ1-2	.	CASREGQGAIYGYTF	TGTGCCAGCAGGGAGGGACAGGGGGCGATCTATGGCTACACCTTC
TRBD2	TRBV11-2	TRBJ2-7	.	CASSARSRSGRAFRAPYEQYF	TGTGCCAGCAGCGCTCGTAGCCGTAGCGGGAGGGCCTTCAGAGCTCCTTACGAGCAGTACTTC
.	TRBV27	TRBJ1-2	few	CASSLVRDTTVGDGYTF	TGTGCCAGCAGTTTAGTACGGGACACAACGGTTGGGGATGGCTACACCTTC
TRBD1	TRBV30	TRBJ2-5	.	CAWCLSGTGETQYF	TGTGCCTGGTGCCTTTCCGGGACAGGAGAGACCCAGTACTTC
TRBD2	TRBV20-1	TRBJ2-3	.	CSAGKTSGAFPDTQYF	TGCAGTGCTGGAAAAACTAGCGGGGCTTTCCCAGATACGCAGTATTTT
.	TRBV29-1	TRBJ2-5	.	CSVFEGSQETQYF	TGCAGCGTTTTCGAGGGCTCTCAAGAGACCCAGTACTTC
TRBD1	TRBV29-1	TRBJ1-2	few	CSVETGTGVDYGYTF	TGCAGCGTTGAAACCGGGACAGGGGTGGACTATGGCTACACCTTC
.	TRBV5-1	TRBJ2-5	few	CASSNTKVQETQYF	TGCGCCAGCAGCAACACTAAAGTGCAAGAGACCCAGTACTTC
.	TRBV4-1	TRBJ2-1	few	CASKRDISYNEQFF	TGCGCCAGCAAACGGGACATCTCCTACAATGAGCAGTTCTTC
.	TRBV27	TRBJ2-7	few	CASSLLRDYEQYF	TGTGCCAGCAGTCTCCTGAGGGACTACGAGCAGTACTTC
TRBD2	TRBV20-1	TRBJ2-3	once	CSARTNSGTSGGTDTQYF	TGCAGTGCTAGAACCAACTCCGGGACTAGCGGGGGCACAGATACGCAGTATTTT
.	TRBV6-5	TRBJ2-3	few	CASSYVNFRGRSTDTQYF	TGTGCCAGCAGTTACGTAAACTTCCGGGGAAGGAGCACAGATACGCAGTATTTT
.	TRBV2	TRBJ2-5	.	CASSEGQSETQYF	TGTGCCAGCAGCGAGGGACAATCAGAGACCCAGTACTTC
.	TRBV5-1	TRBJ2-3	.	CASSSETGTYTDTQYF	TGCGCCAGCAGCTCGGAAACCGGGACATACACAGATACGCAGTATTTT
TRBD1	TRBV7-8	TRBJ2-5	.	CASSPGTAPQETQYF	TGTGCCAGCAGCCCCGGGACAGCCCCCCAAGAGACCCAGTACTTC
TRBD1	TRBV12-3/TRBV12-4	TRBJ1-4	.	CASSFDQGANEKLFF	TGTGCCAGCAGTTTTGACCAGGGGGCTAATGAAAAACTGTTTTTT
TRBD2	TRBV9	TRBJ2-7	.	CASSVAAGVYEQYF	TGTGCCAGCAGCGTAGCGGCGGGAGTCTACGAGCAGTACTTC
TRBD2	TRBV12-3/TRBV12-4	TRBJ2-3	.	CASSAGTSGSVTDTQYF	TGTGCCAGCAGTGCCGGGACTAGCGGGAGCGTAACAGATACGCAGTATTTC
TRBD2	TRBV5-1	TRBJ2-3	.	CASSATSGFTDTQYF	TGCGCCAGCAGCGCGACTAGCGGGTTCACAGATACGCAGTATTTT
.	TRBV15	TRBJ2-7	.	CATNDRPQNEQYF	TGTGCCACCAACGATCGCCCCCAGAATGAGCAGTACTTC
.	TRBV5-1	TRBJ2-3	.	CASSLGGPGTFTDTQYF	TGCGCCAGCAGCTTGGGGGGCCCCGGGACATTCACAGATACGCAGTATTTT
TRBD1	TRBV15	TRBJ2-7	once	CATSRDSAYGQYF	TGTGCCACCTCCAGGGACAGTGCCTACGGGCAGTACTTC
.	TRBV12-3/TRBV12-4	TRBJ1-4	.	CASSLRQGGGEKLFF	TGTGCCAGCAGTTTAAGACAAGGAGGCGGTGAAAAACTGTTTTTT
.	TRBV12-3/TRBV12-4	TRBJ1-1	few	CAGSLGGTLNTEAFF	TGTGCCGGCAGTTTGGGGGGGACTTTGAACACTGAAGCTTTCTTT
.	TRBV12-3/TRBV12-4	TRBJ2-6	many	CASSLPEGSGGLGANVLTF	TGTGCCAGCAGTTTGCCGGAGGGCTCAGGGGGATTGGGGGCCAACGTCCTGACTTTC